This T cell receptor (beta chain) derives from a study of cytomegalovirus exposure and HLA in healthy donors. As for the study in general: In a later analysis, the roughly 120 validation repertoires were reported to have used the same platform as the 600 to 700 first-cohort repertoires.

Of note for this clone: What it recognizes is unknown.

The study, taken as a whole, reports: In vitro work confirmed that three CMV-associated chains recognize CMV antigens. Reported performance of the classifier showed diagnosis of cytomegalovirus status with high specificity and sensitivity. Some public TCRs appeared in many individuals, while most sequences were rare.

The ends were cut back, 3 bases at V and 6 bases at J, with 21 bases in the middle. CDR1 and CDR2 from the germline V gene are SGHRS and YFSETQ. CDR3 length: 16 residues. Profiling relied on immunoSEQ multiplex PCR, and the TCRdb table lists in-frame clones only, not all of them. In the table there are 250,000 to 400,000 clones, approximately 88% of which are singletons. This TCR was recovered from a young man in good health and CMV-seronegative. The chain recombines TRBV5-1 with TRBJ1-2, with a possible D match to TRBD1 (5 bases). The sequenced sample was PBMCs. The CDR3 DNA follows: TGCGCCAGCAGCTCGGGTTTAGGGGCCGGATCAGATGGCTACACCTTC. Translating gives CASSSGLGAGSDGYTF.